The 4 T cell receptor beta chains reported below all come from one sample, sequenced in a study of tumor and adjacent non-tumor tissue in lung cancer. TCRbeta libraries were built with three rounds of nested PCR, modified from ARM-PCR. In TCRdb, the multiplex PCR reads were re-called with MiXCR into one record per CDR3 protein. The table shows 78,000 or so distinct CDR3 sequences, with 75% to 90% occurring only once. This sample's RNA came from whole unsorted tissue. Sequenced input: lung tumor tissue. The receptor source for this set is a woman aged 45-65 years with non-small cell lung cancer.

Worth noting for this clonotype: At one end, the junction sequence differs from germline, possibly due to a read error. This rearrangement joins TRBV6-1 to TRBJ1-1; 7 positions agree with TRBD1. The CDR3 runs 15 residues. Germline-derived CDR1 and CDR2 are MNHNS and SASEGT. The CDR3 DNA reads TGTGCCAGCAATGAAGGGACAGCCGCCCACAGTGAAGCTTTCTTT. It encodes CASNEGTAAHSEAFF.

In the case of this clonotype: The junction and the germline gene differ at one end; a read error may be behind it. This chain joins TRBV6-1 and TRBJ2-3; no reliable D call. The germline V gene has CDR1 MNHNS and CDR2 SASEGT. This CDR3 contains 14 residues. CDR3 coding DNA: TGTGTCAGTTCAGACTCACCTCGCACAGATACTCAGTATTTT. It translates to CVSSDSPRTDTQYF.

This clonotype was counted a few times. At one boundary the junction diverges from the germline segment, which might be a read error. The CDR3 here is CTSTGGTVNSPLHF. In nucleotides, the CDR3 is TGTACCAGCACGGGAGGGACAGTTAATTCACCCCTCCACTTT. The V and J genes are TRBV2 and TRBJ1-6; TRBD1 agrees at 7 bases. The CDR3 consists of 14 residues. Germline V gene sequence: CDR1 SNHLY, CDR2 FYNNEI.

About this clonotype: An end of the junction differs from the germline gene, which may be a read error. The CDR3 coding sequence is TGTGCCAGCAGTTTATTGGACAGCACGCACACCGGAGAGCTGTTGTTT. Amino acid sequence: CASSLLDSTHTGELLF. The chain combines TRBV28 with TRBJ2-2; perhaps TRBD1 as D (6 bases). The CDR3 extends over 16 amino acids. Germline V lookup: CDR1 MDHEN, CDR2 SYDVKM.